This TCR beta chain stems from a study of response to subunit inactivated influenza vaccine (dated by TCRdb to 2017 to 2018). With regard to the full study: Deep quantitative T cell receptor repertoire profiling was used in the study to track responses to a trivalent subunit inactivated influenza vaccine.

As regards this clonotype: No cognate antigen has been identified for it. Base qualities were left out, and no much larger clone turns up one base away.

From the cysteine through the phenylalanine, the CDR3 covers 15 amino acids. Left in the record is the CDR3 DNA by itself, 45 bases read in frame from the first base. The junction carries 13 bases between V and J, which are trimmed by 3 bases and 3 bases respectively. Sequences LGHDT (CDR1) and YNNKEL (CDR2) are obtained from the germline V gene (reference sequence). The protocol used for the library was RT-PCR. Data came from an Illumina HiSeq 2500. The public reads were run again by TCRdb, first through fastp at Q25 and then through MiXCR, and only productive beta chains were kept. Rows are unified per CDR3 protein, each entry keeping the most common DNA and genes. The sample table contains 400,000 to 550,000 distinct CDR3 sequences; only one count was recorded for roughly 25% of them. The top ten clones comprise under 2.5% of the sample. General study outcomes and caveats: It was suggested by the authors that each seasonal influenza vaccination may recruit only a limited number of new T cells.

The sequence joins TRBV3-1 to TRBJ2-3; matching of 5 bases hints at TRBD2 as the D gene. The clonotype was recovered from a man aged 50 to 59 who received an inactivated influenza vaccine. Donor details come from another sample of the same person, matched by shared clones. The sample here was CD4+ T cells sorted from PBMCs, taken roughly 5 days after vaccination. The CDR3 here reads CASSQDPTRTDTQYF. The DNA sequence is given as TGTGCCAGCAGCCAGGATCCTACTAGGACAGATACGCAGTATTTT.